This T cell receptor (beta chain) was obtained from a study of monozygotic twins with inflammatory bowel disease. Findings of the study overall: Compared with healthy twins, IBD patients shared fewer clonotypes with others, especially with disease activity. Diversity of TCRbeta measured by inverse Simpson was lower in IBD patients than in healthy co-twins.

Eight cDNA synthesis reactions were run for every sample. The UMIs contained a 6-nucleotide sample barcode. They were added by template switching during cDNA synthesis. TCRdb processed the 5' RACE reads again and assigns one entry to each CDR3 protein, with no DNA. This sample's table has more than 300,000 distinct CDR3 sequences. Germline V gene lookup returns CDR1 SGHVS and CDR2 FNYEAQ. The CDR3 contains 17 residues. With regard to this clonotype: The antigen is not known.

This sequence joins TRBV7-6 and TRBJ1-6; TCRdb's D call, TRBD1, is unchecked because there is no DNA. This clonotype was sampled from a human donor with ulcerative colitis or Crohn's disease, or a healthy co-twin of an affected twin (not recorded which). The sample was blood. The CDR3 sequence: CASSLETGPSYNSPLHF.